The 18 T cell receptor beta chains below come from one sample, sequenced in a study of Graves' ophthalmopathy and Graves' hyperthyroidism. Amplified TCR beta CDR3 regions were obtained using RNA transcripts as template. First-round RT-PCR with HTBI primers preceded a second-round multiplex PCR. MiXCR, run by TCRdb on the multiplex PCR reads, gives a single entry per CDR3 protein. Of about 550,000 distinct CDR3 sequences in the sample, roughly 40% were seen once. Sequenced sample: peripheral blood or thyroid tissue (not recorded which). Source of these receptors: an adult man with Graves' hyperthyroidism.

J is TRBJ2-5 and V is TRBV2; 11 nucleotides agree with TRBD1. The CDR3 sequence is 16 residues long. V shed 2 bases and J 5 bases; nucleotides not matched to a gene: 7. Germline CDR1 and CDR2: SNHLY and FYNNEI. The CDR3 is CASSELGTGGGETQYF. As DNA, the CDR3 is TGTGCCAGCAGTGAACTAGGGACAGGGGGAGGGGAGACCCAGTACTTC.

The chain couples TRBV29-1 to TRBJ2-7, with TRBD2 identical over 10 bases. The CDR3 has 13 amino acids. Germline V gene sequence: CDR1 SQVTM, CDR2 ANQGSEA. V trimming: 4 bases; J trimming: 10 bases; junction bases outside the gene matches: 10. CDR3 nucleotide sequence: TGCAGCGTTGGGATGCTAGCGGGGGTACGCCAGTACTTC. This sequence encodes CSVGMLAGVRQYF.

V gene TRBV10-3 combines with J gene TRBJ2-7, with D possibly being TRBD1 (6 bases). The end of the DNA fits TRBJ2-1 better, so the J call may be wrong. Per germline, CDR1 ENHRY and CDR2 SYGVKD. There are 15 residues in the CDR3. The CDR3 bases are TGTGCCATCAGTGAACTGGACAGATCCTACAATGAGCAGTTCTTC. Protein product: CAISELDRSYNEQFF.

This CDR3 is CASSLALAGSRYTF. The CDR3 nucleotides read TGTGCCAGCAGCTTGGCACTAGCGGGAAGCCGCTACACCTTC. The chain couples TRBV7-2 to TRBJ1-2; no clear D gene. V lost 3 bases, J lost 9 bases, and 17 bases lay in between. Germline loops: CDR1 SGHTA, CDR2 FQGNSA. CDR3 length: 14 amino acids.

The V call is TRBV6-1, the J call TRBJ1-1, with TRBD1 as a possible D gene (5 bases). Germline assignment: CDR1 MNHNS and CDR2 SASEGT. V lost 5 bases to trimming and J lost 4 bases, with 17 bases between them. This CDR3 spans 15 amino acids. The CDR3 is CASSLTRDLGTEAFF. CDR3 bases: TGTGCCAGCAGTTTAACCCGGGACCTCGGCACTGAAGCTTTCTTT.

This chain connects TRBV24-1 to TRBJ2-7, with D possibly TRBD2 on 5 matching bases. In germline, CDR1 is KGHDR, CDR2 SFDVKD. V was pared by 5 bases and J by 7 bases, with 20 bases between. The CDR3 has 15 residues. The CDR3 DNA follows: TGTGCCACCAGTGCAGAGGGTGAAAAATACAATGAGCAGTACTTC. This encodes CATSAEGEKYNEQYF.

This clonotype appeared many times. The chain employs TRBV25-1 and TRBJ1-4, with unresolved D. V was shortened by 2 bases and J by 7 bases, with 5 bases between the two germline ends. CDR3 length equals 12 residues. Germline CDR1 and CDR2: MGHDK and SYGVNS. CDR3 nucleotide sequence: TGTGCCAGCAGTGAAGTGGCTGAAAAACTGTTTTTT. It yields the protein CASSEVAEKLFF.

This clonotype occurred a few times. One end of the junction does not line up with germline, which may come from a read error. CDR3 protein: CASRYLAGGPFYEQYF. CDR3 sequence (DNA): TGTGCCAGCAGATACTTAGCGGGAGGGCCTTTCTACGAGCAGTACTTC. This chain connects TRBV6-5 to TRBJ2-7; 11 bases match TRBD2. This CDR3 region has 16 residues. The germline V gene has CDR1 MNHEY and CDR2 SVGAGI.

About this clonotype: A read error may be the cause here, since a much bigger clone is one base away. The gene calls are TRBV18 and TRBJ2-7, with 7 bases fitting TRBD1. Looked up from germline, CDR1 is KGHSH and CDR2 is LQKENI. The CDR3 is 13 residues long. CDR3 nucleotides: TGTGCTAGCCAGGACAGGCACTCCTACAAGCAGTACTTC. This gives the protein CASQDRHSYKQYF.

This chain links TRBV5-1 with TRBJ1-1, with TRBD1 matching 12 bases. The V segment lost 7 bases and the J segment 5 bases; nucleotides outside the gene matches: 12. The CDR3 length is 16 residues. Germline V gene lookup returns CDR1 SGHRS and CDR2 YFSETQ. For the CDR3, the DNA is TGCGCCAGCCAGCTTACCGGGACAGGGGGCCGTACTGAAGCTTTCTTT. It translates to CASQLTGTGGRTEAFF.

About this clonotype itself: A much larger clone differs from this one at a single base, so this may be a read error. The chain recombines TRBV5-1 with TRBJ1-6, with 7 bases fitting TRBD1. The CDR3 is made up of 16 amino acids. Germline V gives CDR1 SGHRS, CDR2 YFSETQ. The CDR3 bases are TGTGCCGGCACCTGGAGGGGGCAATCCTATAATTCACCCCTCCACTTT. Its translation: CAGTWRGQSYNSPLHF.

At least ten counts were recorded for this clonotype. The chain carries TRBV24-1 and TRBJ2-5; D is unclear. The CDR3 is made up of 14 amino acids. The V end was cut by 1 base, the J end by 5 bases, with 10 bases between. The germline gives CDR1 KGHDR, CDR2 SFDVKD. In nucleotides, the CDR3 is TGTGCCACCAGTGATTTATCCGGGTCCGAGACCCAGTACTTC. Its protein is CATSDLSGSETQYF.

This chain joins TRBV24-1 and TRBJ2-2; 7 nucleotides match TRBD1. There are 14 residues in the CDR3. Trimming at V came to 7 bases and at J to 4 bases, leaving 5 bases not matched to a gene. Per the germline V gene, CDR1 is KGHDR and CDR2 is SFDVKD. For the CDR3, the DNA is TGTGCCACCAGCCTACAGGGGCCCACCGGGGAGCTGTTTTTT. Protein sequence: CATSLQGPTGELFF.

This clonotype has ten or more counts. The chain uses TRBV20-1 and TRBJ1-4, with 9 bases aligning to TRBD1. The V gene end was trimmed by 4 bases and the J gene end by 7 bases; junction bases not matched to a gene: 4. Germline CDR1 is DFQATT and CDR2 is SNEGSKA (reference sequence). There are 13 residues in the CDR3. As DNA, the CDR3 is TGCAGTGCTACACAGGGGGCTGGTGAAAAACTGTTTTTT. As protein: CSATQGAGEKLFF.

The chain carries TRBV28 and TRBJ1-5; TRBD1 matches at 8 bases. V dropped 5 bases and J dropped 6; count of bases not matched to a gene: 6. The CDR3 has 14 amino acids. The V gene's germline CDR1 is MDHEN and CDR2 SYDVKM. The CDR3 nucleotides are TGTGCCAGCAGTCCTCACAGGGGGAGTCAGCCCCAGCATTTT. It yields the protein CASSPHRGSQPQHF.

This clonotype was picked up many times. The DNA for the CDR3 is TGTGCCAGCAGTAGTGGGGGGCTCGACACTGAAGCTTTCTTT. As protein: CASSSGGLDTEAFF. The chain employs TRBV6-5 and TRBJ1-1; TRBD1 is a possible D gene (6 bases). Germline loops: CDR1 MNHEY, CDR2 SVGAGI. Between the trimmed V and J ends, which lost 5 bases and 3 bases, there was a span of 13 bases. This CDR3 contains 14 residues.

This clonotype was observed at least ten times. The chain combines TRBV7-2 with TRBJ2-7; a possible D gene is TRBD1 (6 bases). The CDR3 sequence is 13 residues long. V was cut by 5 bases and J by 6 bases, with 14 bases left in between. Germline V gene data show CDR1 as SGHTA and CDR2 as FQGNSA. CDR3 residues: CASSQSIRGEQYF. CDR3 in DNA: TGTGCCAGCAGCCAAAGCATCAGGGGCGAGCAGTACTTC.

The rearrangement joins TRBV20-1 to TRBJ2-1; TRBD2 agrees at 12 bases. Germline CDR1 reads DFQATT; CDR2 reads SNEGSKA (reference sequence). With 3 bases clipped from V and 7 bases from J, the junction kept 7 bases outside the gene matches. The CDR3 extends over 15 amino acids. Here the CDR3 DNA reads TGCAGTGCTAGGGTATTCACTAGCGGGAGGAATGAGCAGTTCTTC. Translation gives CSARVFTSGRNEQFF.